In this sample, the clone carrying this T cell receptor beta chain turned up a few times. What it recognizes is unknown. This specimen belongs to a study of T-cell memory formation after mild COVID-19. Background on the study: Clustering of TCRs was largely donor specific. Points from the study as a whole: Unconfirmed was the SARS-CoV-2 specificity of second-wave clones that peaked on day 37. Contracting CD4+ clones lay largely in CM and EM, with CD8+ ones residing in EMRA.

Germline lookup yields CDR1 MGHRA and CDR2 YSYEKL. CDR3 length equals 14 residues. V lost 0 bases and J 4 bases, leaving 9 bases between the germline ends. UMIs and sample barcodes were carried by the TCR alpha and TCR beta cDNA libraries that 5'RACE produced using constant-segment primers. One entry per CDR3 protein results from TCRdb running MiXCR on the 5' RACE reads. Here the sample spans about 160,000 distinct CDR3 sequences, around 30% being singletons. This chain links TRBV4-1 with TRBJ1-2; no firm D call. Sequenced material: PBMCs or a T cell subset sorted from them (not recorded which). This receptor was taken from an adult woman who had mild COVID-19 (a few samples of this study predate the infection). Cell type and time point are not known. The CDR3 DNA reads as TGCGCCAGCAGCCAAGATCTCGTCCCCTATGGCTACACCTTC. This sequence encodes CASSQDLVPYGYTF.